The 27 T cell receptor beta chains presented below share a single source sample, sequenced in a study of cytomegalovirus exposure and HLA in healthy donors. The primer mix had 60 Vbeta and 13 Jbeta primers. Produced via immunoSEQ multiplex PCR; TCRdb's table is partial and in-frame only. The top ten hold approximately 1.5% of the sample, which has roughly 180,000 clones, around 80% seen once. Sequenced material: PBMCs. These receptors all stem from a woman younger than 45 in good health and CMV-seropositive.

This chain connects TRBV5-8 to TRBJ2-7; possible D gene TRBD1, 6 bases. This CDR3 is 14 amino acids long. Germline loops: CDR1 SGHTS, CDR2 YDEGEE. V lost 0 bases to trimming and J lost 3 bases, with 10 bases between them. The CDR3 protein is CASSLGQGHYEQYF. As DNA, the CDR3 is TGTGCCAGCAGCTTGGGCCAGGGGCACTACGAGCAGTACTTC.

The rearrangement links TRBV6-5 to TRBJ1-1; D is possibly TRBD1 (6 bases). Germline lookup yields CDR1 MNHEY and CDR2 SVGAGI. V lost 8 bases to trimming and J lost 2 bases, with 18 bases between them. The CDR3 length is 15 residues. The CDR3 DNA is TGTGCCAGCCGACAGGACCACGCCCCAAACACTGAAGCTTTCTTT. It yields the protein CASRQDHAPNTEAFF.

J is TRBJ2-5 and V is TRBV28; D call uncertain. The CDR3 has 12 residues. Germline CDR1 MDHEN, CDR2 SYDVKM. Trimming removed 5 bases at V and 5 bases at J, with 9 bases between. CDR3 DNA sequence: TGTGCCAGCAGTCTACCTTGGGAGACCCAGTACTTC. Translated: CASSLPWETQYF.

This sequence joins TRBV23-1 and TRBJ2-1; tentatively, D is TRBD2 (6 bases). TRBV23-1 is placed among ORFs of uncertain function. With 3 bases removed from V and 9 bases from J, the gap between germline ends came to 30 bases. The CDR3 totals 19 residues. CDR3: CASSQLSFSGECNDGEQFF. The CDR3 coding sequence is TGCGCCAGCAGTCAGTTATCCTTCTCGGGAGAATGCAATGACGGTGAGCAGTTCTTC.

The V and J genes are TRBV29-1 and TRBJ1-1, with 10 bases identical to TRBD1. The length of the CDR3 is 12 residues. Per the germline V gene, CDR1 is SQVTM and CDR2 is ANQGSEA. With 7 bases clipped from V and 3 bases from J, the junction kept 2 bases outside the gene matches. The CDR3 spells CSAGQGDTEAFF. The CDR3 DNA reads TGCAGCGCCGGACAGGGGGACACTGAAGCTTTCTTT.

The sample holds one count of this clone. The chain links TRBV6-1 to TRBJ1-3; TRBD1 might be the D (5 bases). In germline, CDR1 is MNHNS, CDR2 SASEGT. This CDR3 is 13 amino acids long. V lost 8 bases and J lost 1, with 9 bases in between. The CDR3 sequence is CASSRGSGNTIYF. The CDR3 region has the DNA TGTGCCAGCTCCCGGGGGTCTGGAAACACCATATATTTT.

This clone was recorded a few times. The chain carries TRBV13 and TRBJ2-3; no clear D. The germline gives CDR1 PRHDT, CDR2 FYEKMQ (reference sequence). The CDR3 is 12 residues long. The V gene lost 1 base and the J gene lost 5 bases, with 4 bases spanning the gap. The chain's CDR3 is CASSLVIDTQYF. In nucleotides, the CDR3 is TGTGCCAGCAGCTTAGTTATAGATACGCAGTATTTT.

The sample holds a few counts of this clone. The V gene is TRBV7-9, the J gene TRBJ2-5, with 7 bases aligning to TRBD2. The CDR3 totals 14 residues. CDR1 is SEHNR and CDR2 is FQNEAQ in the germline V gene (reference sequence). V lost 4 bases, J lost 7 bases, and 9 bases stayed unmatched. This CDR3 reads CASSSGGGITTQYF. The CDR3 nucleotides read TGTGCCAGCAGCTCTGGGGGGGGGATTACGACCCAGTACTTC.

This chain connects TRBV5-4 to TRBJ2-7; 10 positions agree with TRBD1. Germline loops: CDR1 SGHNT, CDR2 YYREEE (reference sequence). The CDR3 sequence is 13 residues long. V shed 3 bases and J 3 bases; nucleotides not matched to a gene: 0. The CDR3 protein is CASSWTGGYEQYF. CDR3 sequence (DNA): TGTGCCAGCAGCTGGACAGGGGGCTACGAGCAGTACTTC.

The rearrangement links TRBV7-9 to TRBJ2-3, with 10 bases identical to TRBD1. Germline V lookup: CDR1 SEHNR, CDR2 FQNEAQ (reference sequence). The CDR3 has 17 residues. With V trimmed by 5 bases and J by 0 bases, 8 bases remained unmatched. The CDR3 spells CASSPGRQGASTDTQYF. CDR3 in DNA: TGTGCCAGCAGCCCCGGGAGACAGGGGGCGAGCACAGATACGCAGTATTTT. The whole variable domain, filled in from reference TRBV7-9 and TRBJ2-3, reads DTGVSQNPRHKITKRGQNVTFRCDPISEHNRLYWYRQTLGQGPEFLTYFQNEAQLEKSRLLSDRFSAERPKGSFSTLEIQRTEQGDSAMYLCASSPGRQGASTDTQYFGPGTRLTVL.

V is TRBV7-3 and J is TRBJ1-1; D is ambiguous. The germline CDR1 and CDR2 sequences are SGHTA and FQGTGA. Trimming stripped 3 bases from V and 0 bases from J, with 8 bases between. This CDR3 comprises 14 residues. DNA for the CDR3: TGTGCCAGCAGCTTTTCCGGGATGAACACTGAAGCTTTCTTT. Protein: CASSFSGMNTEAFF.

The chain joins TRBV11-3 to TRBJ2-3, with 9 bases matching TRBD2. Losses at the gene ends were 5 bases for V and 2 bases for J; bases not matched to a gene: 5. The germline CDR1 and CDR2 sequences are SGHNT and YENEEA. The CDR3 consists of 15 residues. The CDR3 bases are TGTGCCAGCAGCCAAGGACTAGCGCTCACAGATACGCAGTATTTT. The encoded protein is CASSQGLALTDTQYF.

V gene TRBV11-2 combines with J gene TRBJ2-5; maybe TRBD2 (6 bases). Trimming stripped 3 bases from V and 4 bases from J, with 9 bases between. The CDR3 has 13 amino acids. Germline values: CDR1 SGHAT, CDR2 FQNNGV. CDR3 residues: CASSLEGLETQYF. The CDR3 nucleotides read TGTGCCAGCAGCTTGGAGGGGCTAGAGACCCAGTACTTC.

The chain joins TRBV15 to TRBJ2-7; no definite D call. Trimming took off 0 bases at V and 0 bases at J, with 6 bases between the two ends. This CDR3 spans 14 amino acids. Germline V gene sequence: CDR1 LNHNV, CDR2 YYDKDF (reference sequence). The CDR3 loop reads CATSREATSYEQYF. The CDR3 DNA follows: TGTGCCACCAGCAGAGAAGCCACCTCCTACGAGCAGTACTTC.

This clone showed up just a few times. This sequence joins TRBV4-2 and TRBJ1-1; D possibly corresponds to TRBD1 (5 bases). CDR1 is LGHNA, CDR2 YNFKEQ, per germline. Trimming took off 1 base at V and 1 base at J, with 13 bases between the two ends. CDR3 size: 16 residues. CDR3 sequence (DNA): TGTGCCAGCAGCCAAGGTACCGGGGGAAAGAACACTGAAGCTTTCTTT. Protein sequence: CASSQGTGGKNTEAFF.

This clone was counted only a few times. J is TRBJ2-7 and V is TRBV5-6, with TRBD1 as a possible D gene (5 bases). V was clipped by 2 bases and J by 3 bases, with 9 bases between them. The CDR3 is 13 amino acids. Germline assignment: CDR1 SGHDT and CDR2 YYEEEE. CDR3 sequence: CASSFDSRYEQYF. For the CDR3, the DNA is TGTGCCAGCAGCTTCGACAGTCGCTACGAGCAGTACTTC.

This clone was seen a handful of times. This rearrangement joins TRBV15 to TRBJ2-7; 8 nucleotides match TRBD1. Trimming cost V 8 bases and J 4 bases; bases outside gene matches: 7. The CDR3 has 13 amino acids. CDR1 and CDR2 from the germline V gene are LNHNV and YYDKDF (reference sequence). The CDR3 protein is CATGLDRGYEQYF. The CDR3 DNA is TGTGCCACCGGACTCGACAGGGGTTACGAGCAGTACTTC.

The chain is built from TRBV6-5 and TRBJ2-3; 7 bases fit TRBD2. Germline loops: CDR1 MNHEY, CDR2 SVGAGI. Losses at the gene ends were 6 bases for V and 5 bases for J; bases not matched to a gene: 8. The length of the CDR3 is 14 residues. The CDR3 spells CASSYGGSGDTQYF. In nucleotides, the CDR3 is TGTGCCAGCAGCTACGGGGGGTCTGGAGATACGCAGTATTTT.

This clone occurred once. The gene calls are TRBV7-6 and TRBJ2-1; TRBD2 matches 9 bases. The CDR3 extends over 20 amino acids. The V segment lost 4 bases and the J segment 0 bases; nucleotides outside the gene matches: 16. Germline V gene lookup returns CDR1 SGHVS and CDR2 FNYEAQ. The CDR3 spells CASSSWTSARPSGSYNEQFF. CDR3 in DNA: TGTGCCAGCAGCTCCTGGACTAGCGCTCGACCGTCCGGCTCCTACAATGAGCAGTTCTTC.

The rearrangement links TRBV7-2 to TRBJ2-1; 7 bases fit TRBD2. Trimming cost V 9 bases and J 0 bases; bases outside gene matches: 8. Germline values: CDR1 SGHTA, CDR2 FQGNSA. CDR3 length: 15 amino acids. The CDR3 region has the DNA TGTGCCAGTCTACTAGCGATCAGCTCCTACAATGAGCAGTTCTTC. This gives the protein CASLLAISSYNEQFF.

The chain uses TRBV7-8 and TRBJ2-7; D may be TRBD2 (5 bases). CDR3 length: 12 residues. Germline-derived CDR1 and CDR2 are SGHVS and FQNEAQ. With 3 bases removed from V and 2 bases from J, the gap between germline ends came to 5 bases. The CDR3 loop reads CASSLRAYEQYF. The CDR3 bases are TGTGCCAGCAGCTTGAGGGCCTACGAGCAGTACTTC.

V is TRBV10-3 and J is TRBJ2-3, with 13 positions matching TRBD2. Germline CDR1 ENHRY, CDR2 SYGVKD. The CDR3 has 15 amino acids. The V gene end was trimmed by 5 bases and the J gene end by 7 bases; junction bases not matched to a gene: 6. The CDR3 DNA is TGTGCCATCAGTTCCCCGGGACTAGCGGGGAATACGCAGTATTTT. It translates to CAISSPGLAGNTQYF.

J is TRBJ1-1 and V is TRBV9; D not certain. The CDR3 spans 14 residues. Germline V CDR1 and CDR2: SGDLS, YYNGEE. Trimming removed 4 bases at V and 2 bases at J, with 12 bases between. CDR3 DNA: TGTGCCAGCAGCCTATCGGGGATCAACACTGAAGCTTTCTTT. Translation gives CASSLSGINTEAFF.

The CDR3 nucleotides read TGTGCCAGCAGTTTAATCAGGTACAATGAGCAGTTCTTC. Protein sequence: CASSLIRYNEQFF. The rearrangement links TRBV27 to TRBJ2-1, with D hard to call. Germline V lookup: CDR1 MNHEY, CDR2 SMNVEV (reference sequence). CDR3 size: 13 residues. V lost 2 bases, J lost 4 bases, and 6 bases lay in between.

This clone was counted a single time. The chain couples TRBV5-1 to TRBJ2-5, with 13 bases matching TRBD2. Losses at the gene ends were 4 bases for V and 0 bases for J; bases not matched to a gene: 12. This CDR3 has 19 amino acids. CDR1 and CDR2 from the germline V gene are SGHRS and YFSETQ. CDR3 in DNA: TGCGCCAGCAGCAACAGACTAGCGGGAGGCCCCTCTAACCAAGAGACCCAGTACTTC. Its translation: CASSNRLAGGPSNQETQYF.

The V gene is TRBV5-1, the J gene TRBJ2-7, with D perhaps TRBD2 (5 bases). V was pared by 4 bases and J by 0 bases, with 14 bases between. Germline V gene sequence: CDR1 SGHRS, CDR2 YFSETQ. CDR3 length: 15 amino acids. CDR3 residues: CASSPRSGPSYEQYF. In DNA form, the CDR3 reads TGCGCCAGCAGCCCTAGGAGCGGCCCCTCCTACGAGCAGTACTTC.

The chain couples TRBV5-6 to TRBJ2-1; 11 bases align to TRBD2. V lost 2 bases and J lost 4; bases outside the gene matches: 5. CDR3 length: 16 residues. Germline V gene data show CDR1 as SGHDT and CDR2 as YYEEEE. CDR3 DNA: TGTGCCAGCAGCTTAGTGGGACTAGCGGAATACAATGAGCAGTTCTTC. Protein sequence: CASSLVGLAEYNEQFF.